This T cell receptor beta chain was recorded in a study of CD8 T cells in ankylosing spondylitis. V dropped 5 bases and J dropped 10; count of bases not matched to a gene: 7. The CDR3 has 13 residues. TCRdb ran MiXCR on the 5' RACE reads and lists one entry per CDR3 protein. The repertoire consists of about 250,000 distinct CDR3 sequences, with roughly a third occurring once and the leading ten covering roughly 4.2%. The sequence was obtained from a male donor with ankylosing spondylitis or in good health (not recorded which). What was sequenced was blood, either unsorted or a sorted T cell fraction (not recorded which). The chain links TRBV12-3 or TRBV12-4 to TRBJ1-4; 7 bases map to TRBD1. The CDR3 loop is CASSDREFGKLFF. For the CDR3, the DNA is TGTGCCAGCAGTGACAGGGAGTTCGGAAAACTGTTTTTT.